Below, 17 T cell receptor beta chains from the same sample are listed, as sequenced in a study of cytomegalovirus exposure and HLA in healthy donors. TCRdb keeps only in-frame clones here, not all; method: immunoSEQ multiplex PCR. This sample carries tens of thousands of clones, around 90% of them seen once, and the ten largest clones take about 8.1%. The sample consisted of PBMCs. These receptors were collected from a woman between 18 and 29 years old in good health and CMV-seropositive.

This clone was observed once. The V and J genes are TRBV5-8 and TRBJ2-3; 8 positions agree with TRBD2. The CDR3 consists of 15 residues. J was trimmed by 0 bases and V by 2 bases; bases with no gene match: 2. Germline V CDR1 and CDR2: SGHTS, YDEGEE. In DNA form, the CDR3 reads TGTGCCAGCAGCTTAAGCGGGGGTAGCACAGATACGCAGTATTTT. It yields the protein CASSLSGGSTDTQYF.

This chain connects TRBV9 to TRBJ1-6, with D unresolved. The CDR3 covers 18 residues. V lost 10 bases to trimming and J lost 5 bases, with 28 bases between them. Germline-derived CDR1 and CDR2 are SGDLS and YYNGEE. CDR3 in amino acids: CAVTRISRHQEDNSPLHF. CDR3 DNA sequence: TGTGCCGTTACCCGGATCTCGAGGCACCAGGAGGATAATTCACCCCTCCACTTT. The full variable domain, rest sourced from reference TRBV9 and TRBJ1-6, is DSGVTQTPKHLITATGQRVTLRCSPRSGDLSVYWYQQSLDQGLQFLIQYYNGEERAKGNILERFSAQQFPDLHSELNLSSLELGDSALYFCAVTRISRHQEDNSPLHFGNGTRLTVT.

The CDR3: CASSITGQAGYEKLFF. The CDR3, as DNA: TGTGCCAGTAGTATAACGGGACAGGCTGGGTATGAAAAACTGTTTTTT. The chain joins TRBV19 to TRBJ1-4, with 8 bases fitting TRBD1. CDR3 size: 16 residues. Germline assignment: CDR1 LNHDA and CDR2 SQIVND (reference sequence). V dropped 2 bases and J dropped 6; count of bases not matched to a gene: 8.

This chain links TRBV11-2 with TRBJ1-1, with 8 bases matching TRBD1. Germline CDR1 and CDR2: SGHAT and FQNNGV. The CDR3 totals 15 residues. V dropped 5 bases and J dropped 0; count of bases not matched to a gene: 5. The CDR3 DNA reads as TGTGCCAGCAGCACTAGACAGGGGATGAACACTGAAGCTTTCTTT. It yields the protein CASSTRQGMNTEAFF.

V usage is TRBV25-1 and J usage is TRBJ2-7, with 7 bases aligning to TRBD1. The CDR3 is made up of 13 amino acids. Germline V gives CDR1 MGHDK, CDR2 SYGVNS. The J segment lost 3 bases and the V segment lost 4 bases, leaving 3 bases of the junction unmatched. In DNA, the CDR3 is TGTGCCAGCAGTGGGACAGGATTCTACGAGCAGTACTTC. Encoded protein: CASSGTGFYEQYF.

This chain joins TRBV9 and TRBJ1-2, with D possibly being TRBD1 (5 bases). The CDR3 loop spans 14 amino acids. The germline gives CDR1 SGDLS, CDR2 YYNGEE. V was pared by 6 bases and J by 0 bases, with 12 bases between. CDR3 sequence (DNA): TGTGCCAGCAAGGGGTCAGGCGCTAACTATGGCTACACCTTC. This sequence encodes CASKGSGANYGYTF.

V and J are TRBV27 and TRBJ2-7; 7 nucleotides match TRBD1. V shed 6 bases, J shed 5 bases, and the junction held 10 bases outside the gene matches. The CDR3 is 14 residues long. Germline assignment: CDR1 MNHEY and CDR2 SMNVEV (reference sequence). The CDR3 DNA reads TGTGCCAGCAGATACAGGGGTCTGGTGGACGAGCAGTACTTC. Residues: CASRYRGLVDEQYF.

CDR3 amino acids: CAWSGGGRTYF. The CDR3 DNA is TGTGCCTGGTCCGGGGGGGGGAGGACGTACTTC. The chain joins TRBV30 to TRBJ2-5; TRBD2 matches 8 bases. The germline V gene has CDR1 GTSNPN and CDR2 SVGIG (reference sequence). The ends lost 5 bases at V and 13 bases at J; junction bases unmatched: 9. This CDR3 contains 11 residues.

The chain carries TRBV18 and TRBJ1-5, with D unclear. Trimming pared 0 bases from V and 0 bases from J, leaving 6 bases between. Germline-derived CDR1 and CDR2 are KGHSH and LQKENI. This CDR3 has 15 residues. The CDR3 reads CASSPPGVSNQPQHF. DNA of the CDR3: TGTGCCAGCTCACCACCGGGAGTTAGCAATCAGCCCCAGCATTTT.

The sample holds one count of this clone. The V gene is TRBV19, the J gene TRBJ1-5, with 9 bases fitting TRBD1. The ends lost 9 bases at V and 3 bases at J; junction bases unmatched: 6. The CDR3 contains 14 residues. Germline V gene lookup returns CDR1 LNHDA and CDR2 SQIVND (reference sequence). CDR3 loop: CASTTGGNNQPQHF. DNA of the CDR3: TGTGCCAGCACGACAGGGGGTAACAATCAGCCCCAGCATTTT.

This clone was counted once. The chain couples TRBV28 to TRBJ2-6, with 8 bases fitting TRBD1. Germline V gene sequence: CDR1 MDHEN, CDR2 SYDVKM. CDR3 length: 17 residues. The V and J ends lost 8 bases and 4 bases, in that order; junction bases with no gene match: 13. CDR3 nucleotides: TGTGCCAGCGAGGGGACAGGCCTGCAGGTAGGGGCCAACGTCCTGACTTTC. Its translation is CASEGTGLQVGANVLTF. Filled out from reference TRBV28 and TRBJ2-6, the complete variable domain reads DVKVTQSSRYLVKRTGEKVFLECVQDMDHENMFWYRQDPGLGLRLIYFSYDVKMKEKGDIPEGYSVSREKKERFSLILESASTNQTSMYLCASEGTGLQVGANVLTFGAGSRLTVL.

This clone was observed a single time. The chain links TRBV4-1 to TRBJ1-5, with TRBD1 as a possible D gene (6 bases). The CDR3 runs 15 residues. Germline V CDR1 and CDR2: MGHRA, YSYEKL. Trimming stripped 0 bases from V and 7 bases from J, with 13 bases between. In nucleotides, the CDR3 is TGCGCCAGCAGCCAAGAAACAGGGACGGGACAGCCCCAGCATTTT. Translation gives CASSQETGTGQPQHF.

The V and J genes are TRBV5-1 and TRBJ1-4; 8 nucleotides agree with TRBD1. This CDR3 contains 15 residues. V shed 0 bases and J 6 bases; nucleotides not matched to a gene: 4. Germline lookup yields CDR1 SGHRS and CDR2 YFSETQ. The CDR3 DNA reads TGCGCCAGCAGCTTGGGGGGGACAGGTTATGAAAAACTGTTTTTT. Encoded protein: CASSLGGTGYEKLFF.

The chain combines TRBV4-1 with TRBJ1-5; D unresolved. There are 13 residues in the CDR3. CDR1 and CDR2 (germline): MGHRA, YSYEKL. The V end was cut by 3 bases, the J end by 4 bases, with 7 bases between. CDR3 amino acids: CASSQDLNQPQHF. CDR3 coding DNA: TGCGCCAGCAGCCAGGACTTAAATCAGCCCCAGCATTTT.

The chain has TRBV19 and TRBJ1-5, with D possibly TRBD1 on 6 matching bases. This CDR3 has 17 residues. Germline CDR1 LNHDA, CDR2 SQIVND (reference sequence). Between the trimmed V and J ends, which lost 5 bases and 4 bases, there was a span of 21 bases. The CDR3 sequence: CASSPPTGTKPNQPQHF. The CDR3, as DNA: TGTGCCAGTAGTCCGCCAACCGGGACAAAACCTAATCAGCCCCAGCATTTT.

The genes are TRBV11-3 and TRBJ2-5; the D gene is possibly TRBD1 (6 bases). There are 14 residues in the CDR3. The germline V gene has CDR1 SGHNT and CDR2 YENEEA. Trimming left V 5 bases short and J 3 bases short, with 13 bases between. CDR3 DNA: TGTGCCAGCAGCCCGACAGGAACGAAAGAGACCCAGTACTTC. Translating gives CASSPTGTKETQYF.

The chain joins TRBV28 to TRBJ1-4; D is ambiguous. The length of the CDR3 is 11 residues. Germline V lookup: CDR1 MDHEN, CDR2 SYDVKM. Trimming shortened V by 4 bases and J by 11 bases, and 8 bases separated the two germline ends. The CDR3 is CASSSLGKLFF. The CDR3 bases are TGTGCCAGCAGTTCACTCGGGAAACTGTTTTTT.